This T cell receptor (beta chain) was identified during a study of T cells in localized non-small cell lung cancer. Only in-frame clones appear in the TCRdb table, and some are missing; sequencing was by immunoSEQ multiplex PCR. The sample comprises a few thousand clones, less than 40% of which are singletons, and 9.8% rests with the top ten. The CDR3 covers 14 residues. The V and J ends lost 6 bases and 5 bases, in that order; junction bases with no gene match: 3. Germline loops: CDR1 KGHSH, CDR2 LQKENI. The genes are TRBV18 and TRBJ2-2; 10 bases are a match to TRBD1. Specimen: normal lung tissue next to the tumor, collected before any cancer treatment. The clonotype comes from a female donor of 60 years or more with stage I squamous cell lung carcinoma. The CDR3 protein is CASSRTGGTGELFF. The DNA of the CDR3 is TGTGCCAGCTCGCGGACAGGGGGAACCGGGGAGCTGTTTTTT.